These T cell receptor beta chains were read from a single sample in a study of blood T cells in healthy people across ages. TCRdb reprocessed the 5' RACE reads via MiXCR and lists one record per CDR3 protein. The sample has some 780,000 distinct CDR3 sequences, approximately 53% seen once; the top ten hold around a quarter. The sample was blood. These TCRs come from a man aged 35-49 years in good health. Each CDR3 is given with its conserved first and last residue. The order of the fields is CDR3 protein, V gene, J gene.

CDR3aa: CSVHGDRGDEQYF
v_gene: TRBV29-1
j_gene: TRBJ2-7

CDR3aa: CSARPRGSGGRGEQFF
v_gene: TRBV20-1
j_gene: TRBJ2-1

CDR3aa: CSARDRQAGSNQPQHF
v_gene: TRBV20-1
j_gene: TRBJ1-5

CDR3aa: CSASAGHLGYTF
v_gene: TRBV20-1
j_gene: TRBJ1-2

CDR3aa: CATSVPGGDTQYF
v_gene: TRBV24-1
j_gene: TRBJ2-3

CDR3aa: CATSAHDKSLESPLHF
v_gene: TRBV15
j_gene: TRBJ1-6

CDR3aa: CASTLGQTKGGYTF
v_gene: TRBV5-1
j_gene: TRBJ1-2

CDR3aa: CASGGQGGPLHF
v_gene: TRBV28
j_gene: TRBJ1-6

CDR3aa: CASRGGIQETQFF
v_gene: TRBV7-2
j_gene: .

CDR3aa: CSARDNRISYEQYF
v_gene: TRBV20-1
j_gene: .

CDR3aa: CASSRDRRLYNEQFF
v_gene: TRBV11-2
j_gene: TRBJ2-1

CDR3aa: CASSQTGTGPLYEQYF
v_gene: TRBV14
j_gene: .

CDR3aa: CASSYSKTDGYTF
v_gene: TRBV6-2/TRBV6-3
j_gene: TRBJ1-2

CDR3aa: CASNKGGGLQETQYF
v_gene: TRBV27
j_gene: .

CDR3aa: CASSQGQMTYNEQFF
v_gene: TRBV4-1
j_gene: TRBJ2-1

CDR3aa: CASKGSDTQYF
v_gene: TRBV12-3/TRBV12-4
j_gene: TRBJ2-3

CDR3aa: CASSQHTGFQETQYF
v_gene: TRBV23-1
j_gene: TRBJ2-5

CDR3aa: CASSYTGGRGYTF
v_gene: TRBV6-5
j_gene: TRBJ1-2

CDR3aa: CASSLWTSGSVETQYF
v_gene: TRBV7-2
j_gene: TRBJ2-5

CDR3aa: CASSQEVHSYNEQFF
v_gene: TRBV4-2
j_gene: TRBJ2-1

CDR3aa: CSARDNSLGSYEQYF
v_gene: TRBV20-1
j_gene: TRBJ2-7

CDR3aa: CASSPGQGSTETQYF
v_gene: TRBV6-5
j_gene: TRBJ2-5

CDR3aa: CASSPTAGRYNSPLHF
v_gene: TRBV27
j_gene: TRBJ1-6

CDR3aa: CASKASGVNIQYF
v_gene: TRBV19
j_gene: TRBJ2-4

CDR3aa: CSARDASGEANEQYF
v_gene: TRBV20-1
j_gene: .

CDR3aa: CASSQEAGTGVSGTEAFF
v_gene: TRBV3-1
j_gene: TRBJ1-1

CDR3aa: CAIRQGTVTDTQYF
v_gene: TRBV10-3
j_gene: TRBJ2-3

CDR3aa: CAIREKAIQLFF
v_gene: TRBV10-3
j_gene: TRBJ1-4

CDR3aa: CASSYAGVRYGYTF
v_gene: TRBV6-5
j_gene: TRBJ1-2

CDR3aa: CASSSGGVRTQPQHF
v_gene: TRBV27
j_gene: TRBJ1-5

CDR3aa: CACSCPEAGKETQYF
v_gene: TRBV5-1
j_gene: TRBJ2-5

CDR3aa: CASSLGDLVF
v_gene: TRBV7-8
j_gene: TRBJ2-5

CDR3aa: CATSDAGLAGGKTQYF
v_gene: TRBV24-1
j_gene: TRBJ2-5

CDR3aa: CSASQMKNSNQPQHF
v_gene: TRBV20-1
j_gene: TRBJ1-5

CDR3aa: CASSLRLGTGSPEAFF
v_gene: TRBV3-1
j_gene: TRBJ1-1